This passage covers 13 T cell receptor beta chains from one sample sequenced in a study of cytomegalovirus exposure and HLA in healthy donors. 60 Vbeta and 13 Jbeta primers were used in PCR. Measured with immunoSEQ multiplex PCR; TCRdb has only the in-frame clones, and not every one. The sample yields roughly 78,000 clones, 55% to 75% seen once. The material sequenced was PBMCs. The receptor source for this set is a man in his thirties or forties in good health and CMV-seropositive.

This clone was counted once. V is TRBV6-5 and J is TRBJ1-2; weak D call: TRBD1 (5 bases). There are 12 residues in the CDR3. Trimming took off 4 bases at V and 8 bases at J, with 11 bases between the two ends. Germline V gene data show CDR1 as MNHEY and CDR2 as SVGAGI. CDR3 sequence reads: CASSSRGRGYTF. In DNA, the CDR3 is TGTGCCAGCAGTTCAAGGGGTAGGGGCTACACCTTC.

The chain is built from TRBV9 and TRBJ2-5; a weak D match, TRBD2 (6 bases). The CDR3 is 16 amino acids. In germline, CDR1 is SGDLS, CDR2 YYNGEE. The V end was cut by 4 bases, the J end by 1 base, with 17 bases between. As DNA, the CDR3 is TGTGCCAGCAGCCAAGCAATCCGGGACTCCCAAGAGACCCAGTACTTC. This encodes CASSQAIRDSQETQYF.

CDR3 residues: CASSPGQDGITDGYTF. DNA for the CDR3: TGCGCCAGCAGTCCCGGACAGGACGGAATTACGGATGGCTACACCTTC. The chain joins TRBV4-3 to TRBJ1-2; 7 positions agree with TRBD1. Per germline, CDR1 LGHNA and CDR2 YSLEER. J gave up 6 bases and V 6 bases, and 16 bases lay outside the gene matches. This CDR3 comprises 16 residues.

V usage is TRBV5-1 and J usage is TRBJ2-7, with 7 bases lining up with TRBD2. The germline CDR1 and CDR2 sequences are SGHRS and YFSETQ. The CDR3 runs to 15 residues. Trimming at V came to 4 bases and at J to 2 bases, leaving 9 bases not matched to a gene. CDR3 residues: CASSPRLAGPYEQYF. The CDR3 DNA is TGCGCCAGCAGCCCACGACTAGCAGGACCCTACGAGCAGTACTTC.

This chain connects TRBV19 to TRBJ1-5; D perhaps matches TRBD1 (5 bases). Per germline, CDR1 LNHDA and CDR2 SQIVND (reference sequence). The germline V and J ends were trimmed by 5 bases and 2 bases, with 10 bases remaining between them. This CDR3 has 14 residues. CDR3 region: CASSQQDGNQPQHF. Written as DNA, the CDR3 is TGTGCCAGTAGTCAACAGGACGGCAATCAGCCCCAGCATTTT.

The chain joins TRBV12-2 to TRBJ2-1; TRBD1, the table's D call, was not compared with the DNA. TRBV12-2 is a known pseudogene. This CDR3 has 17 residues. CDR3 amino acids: CASRFSSRVGAYNEQFF. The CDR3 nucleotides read TGTGCAAGTCGGTTCTCCTCCAGGGTTGGGGCCTACAATGAGCAGTTCTTC.

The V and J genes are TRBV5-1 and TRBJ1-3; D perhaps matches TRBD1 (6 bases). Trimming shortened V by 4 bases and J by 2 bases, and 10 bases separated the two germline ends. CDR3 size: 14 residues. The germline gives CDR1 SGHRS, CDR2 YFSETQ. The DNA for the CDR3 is TGCGCCAGCAGCCTACAGGGTACTGGAAACACCATATATTTT. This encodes CASSLQGTGNTIYF.

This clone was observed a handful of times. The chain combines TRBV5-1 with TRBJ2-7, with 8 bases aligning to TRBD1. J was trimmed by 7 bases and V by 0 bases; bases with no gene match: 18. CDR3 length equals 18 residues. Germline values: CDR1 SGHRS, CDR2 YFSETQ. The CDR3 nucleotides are TGCGCCAGCAGCTTGGGGCCCTCGGGGCAGGGGGCCTTGAGAGAGCAGTACTTC. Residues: CASSLGPSGQGALREQYF.

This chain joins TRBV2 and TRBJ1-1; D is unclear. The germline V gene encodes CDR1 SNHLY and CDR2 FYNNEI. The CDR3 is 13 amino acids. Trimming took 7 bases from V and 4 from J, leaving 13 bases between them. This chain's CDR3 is CASNSGWATEAFF. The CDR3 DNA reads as TGTGCCAGCAATTCGGGGTGGGCCACTGAAGCTTTCTTT. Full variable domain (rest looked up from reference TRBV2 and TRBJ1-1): EPEVTQTPSHQVTQMGQEVILRCVPISNHLYFYWYRQILGQKVEFLVSFYNNEISEKSEIFDDQFSVERPDGSNFTLKIRSTKLEDSAMYFCASNSGWATEAFFGQGTRLTVV.

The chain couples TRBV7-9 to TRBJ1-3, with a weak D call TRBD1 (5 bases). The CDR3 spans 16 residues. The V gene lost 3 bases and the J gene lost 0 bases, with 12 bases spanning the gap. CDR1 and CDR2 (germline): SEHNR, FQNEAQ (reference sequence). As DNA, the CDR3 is TGTGCCAGCAGCTTCGCAGGGCCAATCTCTGGAAACACCATATATTTT. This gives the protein CASSFAGPISGNTIYF.

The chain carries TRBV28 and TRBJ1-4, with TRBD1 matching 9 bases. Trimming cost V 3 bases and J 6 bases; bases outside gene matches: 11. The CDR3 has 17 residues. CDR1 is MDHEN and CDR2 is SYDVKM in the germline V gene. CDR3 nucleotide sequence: TGTGCCAGCAGTTTGTCCGGGACAGGGATGGGGGATGAAAAACTGTTTTTT. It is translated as CASSLSGTGMGDEKLFF.

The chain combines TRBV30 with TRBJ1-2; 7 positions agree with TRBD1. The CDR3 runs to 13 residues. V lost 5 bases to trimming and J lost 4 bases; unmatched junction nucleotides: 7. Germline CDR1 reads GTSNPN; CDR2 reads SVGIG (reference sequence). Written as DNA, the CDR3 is TGTGCCTGGGGAAGGGACAGACCCTATGGCTACACCTTC. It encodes CAWGRDRPYGYTF.

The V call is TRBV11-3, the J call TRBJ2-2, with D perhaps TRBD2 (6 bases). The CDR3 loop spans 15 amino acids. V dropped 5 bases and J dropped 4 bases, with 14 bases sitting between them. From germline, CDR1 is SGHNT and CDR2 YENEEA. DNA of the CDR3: TGTGCCAGCAGCCCTCTAGCGTCGCCCACCGGGGAGCTGTTTTTT. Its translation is CASSPLASPTGELFF.